The T cell receptor beta chain under discussion was sequenced for a study of graft-versus-host responses after intestinal transplantation (dated by TCRdb to the early 2020s). At the level of the whole study: Recipients received multivisceral, liver-intestinal, or isolated intestinal transplants. All recipients received anti-thymocyte globulin induction followed by maintenance tacrolimus and steroids for around three years. To identify alloreactive clones, pre-transplant mixed lymphocyte reaction products were sequenced and compared with unstimulated pre-transplant donor and recipient T cells. A peak of at least 4% donor T cells among recipient peripheral blood mononuclear cells was the definition used for donor T cell macrochimerism. Graft-versus-host and host-versus-graft alloreactive T cell clones were tracked in the graft, circulation and bone marrow after intestinal transplantation using bulk TCR-beta CDR3 sequencing. The cohort enrolled about two dozen intestinal transplant recipients including one retransplant, and a few patients lacking pretransplant specimens were excluded. Samples from a few later patients were sequenced in-house on an Illumina MiSeq with MiXCR processing rather than by the commercial service.

Broad study findings and their caveats: Peak levels of circulating GvH clones were associated with declines in HvG clones early after transplant. In patients with donor T cell macrochimerism, the allografts had high GvH to HvG T cell clonal ratios. GvH clones turned up in recipient bone marrow, with some appearing earlier in ileal mucosa or blood, a pattern consistent with an intestinal mucosal origin. Conclusions were limited by the relatively low number and heterogeneity of intestinal transplant patients.

A word on this clone: Its antigen remains unidentified. Per-base quality was not reported, and no clone a single base away is much larger than it.

The receptor library was made with the immunoSEQ multiplex PCR assay. For most patients, genomic DNA was isolated with the Qiagen DNeasy Blood and Tissue Kit and sent frozen to Adaptive Biotechnologies for TCR sequencing. For most patients, genomic DNA was subjected to high-throughput TCR-beta CDR3 sequencing by Adaptive Biotechnologies. As for how the authors treated the data: TCR sequencing data for 18 patients were retrieved from Adaptive's ImmunoSEQ software; three other patients were processed with MiXCR and VDJtools. To correct CD4 versus CD8 sorting errors, sequences present in both subsets at a frequency ratio below 5:1 were removed. CDR3 nucleotide sequences shared between donor and recipient were removed because their origin could not be assigned. Alloreactive clones required at least 2-fold expansion over unstimulated cells and minimum CFSE-low frequency of 0.002% (template counts) or 0.001% (read counts). A clone was considered mappable if detected in the sequenced pre-transplant spleen, lymph node, or MLR CFSE-low populations of the donor or recipient. Cumulative frequency of alloreactive clones was calculated as a percentage of all sequences weighted by copy number. Here the immuneACCESS table is served through TCRdb, limited to in-frame sequences with V and J called. Missing clones are a known gap in these copies; in checked studies unresolved V genes cover under half, and the rest lacks a known reason. D and trimming were read from the DNA, whereas the V and J calls and clone size are those reported in that table. The sample has roughly 97,000 clones on record, about 88% of them singletons. The top ten constitute around 0.9% of the sample.

The meaning of the sample's time point label: cells obtained before transplantation from donor or recipient. CD3+CD4+ and CD3+CD8+ populations were FACS-sorted from unstimulated pre-transplant donor and recipient cells taken from spleen or lymph nodes. The CDR3 numbers 15 residues from cysteine through phenylalanine. Only the CDR3 DNA is retained, 45 bases long and in frame from the first base. At the junction V is shortened by 5 bases and J by 2 bases; bases outside the gene matches: 9. Looking up the germline V gene yields CDR1 SGHTA and CDR2 FQGTGA. The sequenced sample was unstimulated CD4+ T cells sorted from spleen or lymph node cells, obtained before intestinal transplant. This chain joins TRBV7-3 to TRBJ2-7; 7 bases in between match TRBD1. The clonotype originates from a human donor who received an intestinal transplant. In nucleotide form, the sequence is TGTGCCAGCAGCCTAGGACAGGCAGGGACCTACGAGCAGTACTTC. This yields the protein CASSLGQAGTYEQYF.